What follows describes a single TCR beta chain. At least ten counts were recorded for this clonotype. No antigen is known for it. No clone much larger than this one lies a single base away; base qualities are absent. The sample comes from a study of CD8 T cells in ankylosing spondylitis (dated by TCRdb to 2016 to 2017). With regard to the full study: To find TCR variants linked to disease, the study profiled T cell receptor beta repertoires in ankylosing spondylitis patients and healthy donors. The full study cohort comprised 25 ankylosing spondylitis patients and some 100 healthy donors. Peripheral blood samples were taken, and synovial fluid was additionally collected from ankylosing spondylitis patients. Summary of the overall study and its limitations: In peripheral blood, the disease-linked clones were found at relatively low frequencies and had a CD8+ phenotype. Some of the motif variants had been reported before in the synovial fluid and blood of reactive arthritis patients, a finding that suggests common disease-initiation mechanisms. Blood from ankylosing spondylitis patients appeared to be characterized by a TCR beta motif made up of seven or eight highly homologous amino acid variants. The disease-linked clones were reported to be significantly enriched in matched synovial fluid samples from ankylosing spondylitis patients.

TCRdb names Illumina HiSeq 2500 as the instrument used. TCR beta libraries were prepared by quantitative 5'-RACE with molecular barcodes. In the paper's pipeline: To identify disease-linked TCR variants, a new computational method was used, one built on a probabilistic model of VDJ rearrangement. Clones were called with MiXCR by TCRdb after fastp trimmed the public reads at Q25, and only in-frame beta chains were retained. Rows are combined by CDR3 protein, so each entry shows the most common genes and DNA. None of the V and J calls come from the authors' own analysis; TCRdb made them. This sample is represented by 230,000 or so distinct CDR3 sequences; 20% to 30% of them were singletons. The leading ten clones occupy around 0.58% of the sample. Sample: blood, either unsorted or a sorted T cell fraction (not recorded which). The TCR comes from a male donor with ankylosing spondylitis or in good health (not recorded which).

This receptor carries the CDR3 CASSFFGTGGFEPQHF. The nucleotide sequence reads as follows: TGTGCCAGCAGCTTTTTCGGGACAGGGGGTTTTGAGCCCCAGCATTTT. The chain uses TRBV7-6 and TRBJ1-5; 11 bases in the junction line up with TRBD1. CDR1 SGHVS and CDR2 FNYEAQ are derived from the germline V gene. From the cysteine up to the phenylalanine, the CDR3 has a length of 16 residues. The kept DNA is CDR3 alone, 48 bases in frame from the first base. V lost 3 bases and J lost 8 bases, and the count of bases not matched to a germline gene is 9.